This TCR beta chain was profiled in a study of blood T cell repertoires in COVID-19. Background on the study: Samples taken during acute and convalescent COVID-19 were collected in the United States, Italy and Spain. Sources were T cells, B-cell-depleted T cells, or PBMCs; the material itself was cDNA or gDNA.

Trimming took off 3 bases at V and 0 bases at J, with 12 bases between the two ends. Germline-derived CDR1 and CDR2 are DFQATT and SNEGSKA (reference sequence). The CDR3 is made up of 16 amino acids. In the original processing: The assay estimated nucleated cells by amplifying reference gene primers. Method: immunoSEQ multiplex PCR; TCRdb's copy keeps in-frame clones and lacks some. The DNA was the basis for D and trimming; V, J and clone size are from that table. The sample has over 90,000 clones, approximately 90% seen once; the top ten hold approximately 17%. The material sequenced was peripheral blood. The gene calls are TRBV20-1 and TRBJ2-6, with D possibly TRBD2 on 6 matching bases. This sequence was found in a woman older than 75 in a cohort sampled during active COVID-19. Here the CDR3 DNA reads TGCAGTGCTAGTCACGGAGGGAGCTCTGGGGCCAACGTCCTGACTTTC. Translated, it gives CSASHGGSSGANVLTF.